The 30 T cell receptor beta chains given below trace back to one sample, sequenced in a study of graft-versus-host responses after intestinal transplantation. TCRdb keeps only in-frame clones here, not all; method: immunoSEQ multiplex PCR. The data contain approximately 86,000 clones, just under 95% of them singletons. For these receptors, no antigen is known. The sequences come from unstimulated CD8+ T cells sorted from spleen or lymph node cells, collected before transplant. Receptor source: a human donor who was the organ donor for an intestinal transplant.

The chain couples TRBV10-3 to TRBJ2-7; 12 bases agree with TRBD2. The CDR3 consists of 15 residues. V lost 2 bases to trimming and J lost 3 bases; unmatched junction nucleotides: 2. CDR1 and CDR2 from the germline V gene are ENHRY and SYGVKD. The CDR3, as DNA: TGTGCCATCAGTGAGGGGACTAGCGGGCGCTACGAGCAGTACTTC. This encodes CAISEGTSGRYEQYF.

This clone came up once. The chain links TRBV4-1 to TRBJ2-3, with 9 bases matching TRBD2. Germline CDR1 reads MGHRA; CDR2 reads YSYEKL. The CDR3 length is 17 residues. J lost 2 bases, V lost 4 bases, and 10 bases had no gene match. In nucleotides, the CDR3 is TGCGCCAGCAGCCCGAGGGTTGGCGGGGGGGCCACAGATACGCAGTATTTT. Translation gives CASSPRVGGGATDTQYF.

J is TRBJ2-6 and V is TRBV15; weak D call: TRBD1 (6 bases). V lost 0 bases and J 2 bases, leaving 20 bases between the germline ends. The germline CDR1 and CDR2 sequences are LNHNV and YYDKDF (reference sequence). The length of the CDR3 is 20 residues. The CDR3 DNA sequence: TGTGCCACCAGCAGAGATACGTTAGGGACAATTACAACTGGGGCCAACGTCCTGACTTTC. This codes for CATSRDTLGTITTGANVLTF.

J is TRBJ2-3 and V is TRBV9; 11 bases align to TRBD2. Germline V gives CDR1 SGDLS, CDR2 YYNGEE. The trim removed 4 bases at V and 0 bases at J, leaving 4 bases unmatched. The CDR3 spans 16 residues. The DNA for the CDR3 is TGTGCCAGCAGCCTGGTAGCGGGGGGGAGCACAGATACGCAGTATTTT. This sequence encodes CASSLVAGGSTDTQYF.

The V call is TRBV7-9, the J call TRBJ2-5; 8 nucleotides agree with TRBD2. V shed 7 bases and J 3 bases; nucleotides not matched to a gene: 10. Germline CDR1 SEHNR, CDR2 FQNEAQ (reference sequence). The CDR3 extends over 15 amino acids. The CDR3 spells CASNFYGGAEETQYF. As DNA, the CDR3 is TGTGCCAGCAACTTCTACGGGGGGGCAGAAGAGACCCAGTACTTC.

CDR3 DNA sequence: TGTGCCAGCAGTGATGGCGGTAGCGGGGTGTACGAGCAGTACTTC. Translation gives CASSDGGSGVYEQYF. This rearrangement joins TRBV2 to TRBJ2-7; 8 bases agree with TRBD2. Trimming cost V 3 bases and J 4 bases; bases outside gene matches: 8. Germline V gene sequence: CDR1 SNHLY, CDR2 FYNNEI. The CDR3 has 15 residues.

This clone was seen once. This chain uses TRBV2 with TRBJ2-3, with 7 nucleotides matching TRBD2. Germline CDR1 and CDR2: SNHLY and FYNNEI. V lost 7 bases and J lost 3; bases outside the gene matches: 10. This CDR3 contains 15 residues. The CDR3 bases are TGTGCCAGCACGCGACCCGGGGGGATAACAGATACGCAGTATTTT. This translates into CASTRPGGITDTQYF.

The chain has TRBV4-2 and TRBJ2-5; 7 bases align to TRBD2. Germline V gene data show CDR1 as LGHNA and CDR2 as YNFKEQ. V lost 4 bases and J lost 1; bases outside the gene matches: 3. CDR3 length: 14 residues. The CDR3 bases are TGTGCCAGCAGCCTATCGGGGGGCCAAGAGACCCAGTACTTC. This encodes CASSLSGGQETQYF.

The chain is built from TRBV7-8 and TRBJ2-7; D is perhaps TRBD2 (6 bases). The germline V gene encodes CDR1 SGHVS and CDR2 FQNEAQ. The length of the CDR3 is 15 residues. Between the trimmed V and J ends, which lost 2 bases and 4 bases, there was a span of 15 bases. The chain's CDR3 is CASSLYAGRTYEQYF. The CDR3 region has the DNA TGTGCCAGCAGCTTATACGCGGGACGGACATACGAGCAGTACTTC.

J is TRBJ1-4 and V is TRBV5-1; D gene ambiguous. Germline V gene data show CDR1 as SGHRS and CDR2 as YFSETQ. The CDR3 is 19 residues long. With 0 bases removed from V and 0 bases from J, the gap between germline ends came to 18 bases. The CDR3 loop reads CASSLDGWAQATTNEKLFF. CDR3 bases: TGCGCCAGCAGCTTGGATGGTTGGGCTCAGGCCACAACTAATGAAAAACTGTTTTTT.

The chain couples TRBV11-3 to TRBJ1-1; D call uncertain. This CDR3 spans 13 amino acids. Germline CDR1 SGHNT, CDR2 YENEEA. V shed 4 bases and J shed 7 bases, with 13 bases lying between them. The CDR3 here is CASSYTYGGEAFF. The DNA of the CDR3 is TGTGCCAGCAGCTATACCTATGGAGGTGAAGCTTTCTTT.

This chain connects TRBV25-1 to TRBJ2-3; TRBD2 matches at 8 bases. Germline-derived CDR1 and CDR2 are MGHDK and SYGVNS. V shed 6 bases and J 4 bases; nucleotides not matched to a gene: 15. This CDR3 has 17 amino acids. CDR3: CASSLQPGLVSPDTQYF. Written as DNA, the CDR3 is TGTGCCAGCAGCTTACAACCGGGACTAGTTAGTCCAGATACGCAGTATTTT.

This CDR3 reads CASSEPFGNYGYTF. Here the CDR3 DNA reads TGTGCCAGCAGTGAACCTTTCGGTAACTATGGCTACACCTTC. V is TRBV2 and J is TRBJ1-2, with D unresolved. The length of the CDR3 is 14 residues. V lost 2 bases and J lost 1, with 8 bases in between. Germline loops: CDR1 SNHLY, CDR2 FYNNEI.

This clone was found once. J is TRBJ2-1 and V is TRBV4-3, with TRBD2 identical over 10 bases. CDR3 length equals 16 residues. V was pared by 4 bases and J by 7 bases, with 10 bases of the junction left unmatched. Germline CDR1 is LGHNA and CDR2 is YSLEER. CDR3 sequence: CASSLLAGTLMNEQFF. The CDR3 nucleotides read TGCGCCAGCAGCCTACTAGCGGGGACCCTTATGAATGAGCAGTTCTTC.

The chain employs TRBV7-3 and TRBJ2-1; a weak D match, TRBD1 (5 bases). The length of the CDR3 is 13 residues. Germline CDR1 SGHTA, CDR2 FQGTGA. V was shortened by 5 bases and J by 4 bases, with 9 bases between the two germline ends. The CDR3 nucleotides are TGTGCCAGCAGCCGGAACAGGTACAATGAGCAGTTCTTC. This translates into CASSRNRYNEQFF.

The genes are TRBV5-1 and TRBJ2-6; 16 positions agree with TRBD2. Germline V gives CDR1 SGHRS, CDR2 YFSETQ. This CDR3 has 19 residues. The V and J ends lost 3 bases and 1 base, in that order; junction bases with no gene match: 4. CDR3 coding DNA: TGCGCCAGCAGCTGGGGGACTAGCGGGGGGGCTTCTGGGGCCAACGTCCTGACTTTC. This gives the protein CASSWGTSGGASGANVLTF.

This rearrangement joins TRBV19 to TRBJ1-3; 7 nucleotides align to TRBD1. CDR3 length equals 14 residues. Germline trimming cut 5 bases from V and 0 bases from J; bases unmatched to any gene: 1. In germline, CDR1 is LNHDA, CDR2 SQIVND (reference sequence). As DNA, the CDR3 is TGTGCCAGTAGTTGGGACAGCTCTGGAAACACCATATATTTT. Amino acids: CASSWDSSGNTIYF.

CDR3 loop: CASSTGRGYPYEQYF. In DNA form, the CDR3 reads TGTGCCAGTAGTACTGGACGGGGGTATCCGTACGAGCAGTACTTC. The chain employs TRBV19 and TRBJ2-5; possible D gene TRBD2, 6 bases. TRBJ2-7 matches the DNA end more closely, so the J call is doubtful. This CDR3 spans 15 amino acids. Germline V CDR1 and CDR2: LNHDA, SQIVND (reference sequence).

This chain uses TRBV13 with TRBJ2-3; no firm D call. V dropped 4 bases and J dropped 4 bases, with 15 bases sitting between them. Germline V gene data show CDR1 as PRHDT and CDR2 as FYEKMQ (reference sequence). CDR3 length: 15 residues. The CDR3 protein is CASSSLSGYADTQYF. CDR3 nucleotides: TGTGCCAGCAGCTCACTTAGTGGTTACGCAGATACGCAGTATTTT.

This chain links TRBV5-1 with TRBJ2-3; D is perhaps TRBD1 (5 bases). This CDR3 has 15 residues. The V end lost 4 bases, the J end lost 1 base, and 13 bases lay between the germline ends. Germline lookup yields CDR1 SGHRS and CDR2 YFSETQ. The CDR3 DNA reads as TGCGCCAGCAGCGGCAGGGCGGTGGGCACAGATACGCAGTATTTT. Its protein product is CASSGRAVGTDTQYF.

The chain recombines TRBV30 with TRBJ1-2; TRBD1 might be the D (6 bases). Trimming cost V 3 bases and J 8 bases, with 16 bases left between them. CDR1 and CDR2 from the germline V gene are GTSNPN and SVGIG (reference sequence). The CDR3 covers 13 residues. The CDR3 region has the DNA TGTGCCTGGAGCAAGGGGGGGGCAGAAGGCTACACCTTC. Translating it yields CAWSKGGAEGYTF.

The CDR3 spells CATLGPNIYF. The CDR3 DNA follows: TGTGCCACGCTTGGTCCTAACATATATTTT. The chain links TRBV7-9 to TRBJ1-3; D gene uncertain. The CDR3 covers 10 residues. Trimming cost V 10 bases and J 12 bases, with 13 bases left between them. Germline V gene data show CDR1 as SEHNR and CDR2 as FQNEAQ (reference sequence).

The J gene is TRBJ2-1, the V gene TRBV5-6; weak D call: TRBD1 (5 bases). This CDR3 comprises 16 residues. V dropped 3 bases and J dropped 1 base, with 14 bases sitting between them. Germline loops: CDR1 SGHDT, CDR2 YYEEEE. Here the CDR3 reads CASSYTAAGSYNEQFF. CDR3 sequence (DNA): TGTGCCAGCAGCTACACGGCGGCAGGGTCCTACAATGAGCAGTTCTTC.

The chain couples TRBV5-4 to TRBJ2-5, with D hard to call. The J call could be wrong; TRBJ2-7 is a better fit for the DNA end. The germline gives CDR1 SGHNT, CDR2 YYREEE (reference sequence). This CDR3 contains 12 residues. CDR3 region: CASSYAFREQYF. In DNA form, the CDR3 reads TGTGCCAGCAGCTACGCCTTCCGCGAGCAGTACTTC.

This sequence joins TRBV18 and TRBJ1-1, with D perhaps TRBD1 (5 bases). CDR1 is KGHSH, CDR2 LQKENI, per germline. The CDR3 length is 17 residues. V was clipped by 2 bases and J by 3 bases, with 19 bases between them. CDR3: CASSPYRSGGLDTEAFF. CDR3 DNA: TGTGCCAGCTCACCATATCGGTCGGGGGGGTTGGACACTGAAGCTTTCTTT.

J is TRBJ2-3 and V is TRBV6-5; D is uncertain. Germline assignment: CDR1 MNHEY and CDR2 SVGAGI. Trimming cost V 7 bases and J 0 bases, with 5 bases left between them. This CDR3 spans 12 amino acids. The DNA of the CDR3 is TGTGCCAGCACTAGTAGCACAGATACGCAGTATTTT. Translation: CASTSSTDTQYF.

This chain links TRBV7-9 with TRBJ2-1, with D hard to call. CDR1 is SEHNR, CDR2 FQNEAQ, per germline (reference sequence). The length of the CDR3 is 12 residues. Between the trimmed V and J ends, which lost 2 bases and 7 bases, there was a span of 6 bases. In DNA form, the CDR3 reads TGTGCCAGCAGCTTATTCCCGAATGAGCAGTTCTTC. This translates into CASSLFPNEQFF.

This chain uses TRBV2 with TRBJ2-2; D unresolved. The germline V and J ends were trimmed by 7 bases and 8 bases, with 8 bases remaining between them. The germline CDR1 and CDR2 sequences are SNHLY and FYNNEI. The CDR3 has 11 residues. CDR3 sequence (DNA): TGTGCCAGCACCACCCGGGGGGAGCTGTTTTTT. This encodes CASTTRGELFF.

This sequence joins TRBV10-3 and TRBJ2-7, with 16 bases that match TRBD2. The CDR3 is 19 amino acids. Trimming took 2 bases from V and 1 from J; bases not matched to a gene: 8. Germline-derived CDR1 and CDR2 are ENHRY and SYGVKD. CDR3 protein: CAISEIGTSGGAESYEQYF. CDR3 coding DNA: TGTGCCATCAGTGAGATTGGGACTAGCGGGGGGGCCGAGTCCTACGAGCAGTACTTC.

The V and J genes are TRBV12-5 and TRBJ2-7, with TRBD1 matching over 8 bases. From germline, CDR1 is LGHNT and CDR2 FRNRAP. The CDR3 contains 13 residues. Germline trimming cut 6 bases from V and 4 bases from J; bases unmatched to any gene: 5. The CDR3 protein is CASGTGVSYEQYF. DNA of the CDR3: TGTGCTAGTGGGACAGGGGTTTCTTACGAGCAGTACTTC.